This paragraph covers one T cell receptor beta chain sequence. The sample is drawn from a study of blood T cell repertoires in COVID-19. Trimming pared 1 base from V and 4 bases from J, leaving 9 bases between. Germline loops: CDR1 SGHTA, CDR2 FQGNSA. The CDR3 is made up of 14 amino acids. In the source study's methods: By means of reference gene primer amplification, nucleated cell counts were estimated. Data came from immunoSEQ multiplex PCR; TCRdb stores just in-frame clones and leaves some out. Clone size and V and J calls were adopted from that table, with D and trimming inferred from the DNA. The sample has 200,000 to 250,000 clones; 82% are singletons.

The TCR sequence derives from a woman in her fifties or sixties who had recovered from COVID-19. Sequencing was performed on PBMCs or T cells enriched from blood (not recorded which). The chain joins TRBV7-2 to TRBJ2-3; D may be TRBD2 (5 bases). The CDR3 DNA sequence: TGTGCCAGCAGCTTAGAATATAGCGCAGATACGCAGTATTTT. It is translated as CASSLEYSADTQYF.